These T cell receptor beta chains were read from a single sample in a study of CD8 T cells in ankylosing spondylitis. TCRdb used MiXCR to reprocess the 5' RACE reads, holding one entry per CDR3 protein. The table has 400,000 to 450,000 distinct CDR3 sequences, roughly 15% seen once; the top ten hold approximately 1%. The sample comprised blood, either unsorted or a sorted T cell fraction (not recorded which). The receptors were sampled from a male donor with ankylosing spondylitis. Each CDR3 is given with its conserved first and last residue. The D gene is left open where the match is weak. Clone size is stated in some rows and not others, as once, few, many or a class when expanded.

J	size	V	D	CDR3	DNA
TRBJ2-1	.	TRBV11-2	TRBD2	CASSLGAGGGEQFF	TGTGCCAGCAGCTTAGGAGCGGGAGGAGGTGAGCAGTTCTTC
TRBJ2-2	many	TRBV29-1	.	CSVALPGPSLAGELFF	TGCAGCGTTGCTCTTCCCGGACCCTCGTTAGCCGGGGAGCTGTTTTTT
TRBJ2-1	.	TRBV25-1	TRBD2	CANSERLGGSPQFF	TGTGCCAACAGTGAAAGATTAGGCGGGAGTCCTCAGTTCTTC
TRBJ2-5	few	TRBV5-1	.	CASSLGAGSGQETQYF	TGCGCCAGCAGCTTGGGGGCAGGGAGCGGTCAAGAGACCCAGTACTTC
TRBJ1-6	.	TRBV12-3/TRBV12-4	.	CASAGMGSSPLHF	TGTGCCAGTGCAGGGATGGGTAGCTCACCCCTCCACTTT
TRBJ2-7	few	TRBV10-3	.	CAISRGEDYEQYF	TGTGCCATCAGTCGAGGCGAGGACTACGAGCAGTACTTC
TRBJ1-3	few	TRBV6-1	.	CASVAANSGNTIYF	TGTGCCAGCGTAGCGGCCAACTCTGGAAACACCATATATTTT
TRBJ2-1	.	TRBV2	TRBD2	CASRGLAGGEQFF	TGTGCCAGCAGAGGACTAGCGGGAGGTGAGCAGTTCTTC
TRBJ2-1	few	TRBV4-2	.	CASSPILTGVYNEQFF	TGTGCCAGCAGCCCGATATTGACGGGAGTCTACAATGAGCAGTTCTTC
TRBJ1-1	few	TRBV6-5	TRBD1	CASSYSPGQIKAFF	TGTGCCAGCAGTTACAGTCCGGGACAGATTAAAGCTTTCTTT
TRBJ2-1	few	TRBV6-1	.	CASSEAGSGPHGEQFF	TGTGCCAGCAGTGAAGCAGGCAGTGGGCCTCACGGAGAGCAGTTCTTC
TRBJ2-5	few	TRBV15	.	CATSRGISDWETQYF	TGTGCCACCAGCAGAGGGATTAGCGACTGGGAGACCCAGTACTTC
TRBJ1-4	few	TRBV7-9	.	CASQPDRISINEKLFF	TGTGCCAGCCAGCCCGACAGGATTAGCATTAATGAAAAACTGTTTTTT
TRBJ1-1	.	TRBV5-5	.	CASSLAVSRPGGTEAFF	TGTGCCAGCAGCTTGGCCGTTTCGCGTCCTGGGGGCACTGAAGCTTTCTTT
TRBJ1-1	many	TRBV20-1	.	CSARAPRVTTEAFF	TGCAGTGCTAGAGCGCCCAGGGTGACCACTGAAGCTTTCTTT